This is a list of T cell receptor beta chains from one sample in a study of human T cells and chemical hapten exposure. TCRdb called the RACE reads again in MiXCR, with one record for every CDR3 protein. The data show 35,000 to 45,000 distinct CDR3 sequences, over 9.5% seen once. The specimen comprised whole blood, sampled in connection with sensitization to the hapten diphenylcyclopropenone (DPC). The receptors originated from a woman between 40 and 55 years old with alopecia areata. Some clones in this sample may be carry-over from other donors' samples. Each CDR3 is given with its conserved first and last residue. Fields, in order: J gene, clone size, D gene, CDR3 length, V gene, CDR3 DNA, CDR3 protein. A D gene is named only where the DNA matches it firmly. Clone size is stated in some rows and not others, as once, few, many or a class when expanded.

>TRBJ2-5|-|TRBD1|16|TRBV4-1
TGCGCCAGCAGTCGGGTCCCGGGACAGAGGACGGAGACCCAGTACTTC
CASSRVPGQRTETQYF
>TRBJ2-7|many|TRBD2|16|TRBV7-6
TGTGCCAGCAGCTCCAGACTAGCGGGAGGGAAGAACGAGCAGTACTTC
CASSSRLAGGKNEQYF
>TRBJ2-5|many|TRBD2|13|TRBV28
TGTGCCAGCAGTTTATCGGCGGGAGGGACCCAGTACTTC
CASSLSAGGTQYF
>TRBJ2-1|few|TRBD1|14|TRBV29-1
TGCAGCCTTTTACAGGGGGTTTCCTACAATGAGCAGTTCTTC
CSLLQGVSYNEQFF
>TRBJ2-5|many|-|13|TRBV2
TGTGCCAGCAGTGGACAGGCCTTGGGGACCCAGTACTTC
CASSGQALGTQYF
>TRBJ1-5|-|-|12|TRBV14
TGTGCACCCCTAGGTAGCAATCAGCCCCAGCATTTT
CAPLGSNQPQHF
>TRBJ2-1|few|TRBD2|13|TRBV29-1
TGCAGCGTTGGCGGGAGCTCCTACAATGAGCAGTTCTTC
CSVGGSSYNEQFF
>TRBJ2-2|-|-|13|TRBV28
TGTGCCAGCAGGAAGTCGAACACCGGGGAGCTGTTTTTT
CASRKSNTGELFF
>TRBJ2-5|few|-|13|TRBV28
TGTGCCAGCAGTTTTACGGGGATAGAGACCCAGTACTTC
CASSFTGIETQYF
>TRBJ1-5|medium-sized|-|15|TRBV28
TGTGCCAGCACCCAAGACGGGTTCCAAGATCAGCCCCAGCATTTT
CASTQDGFQDQPQHF
>TRBJ2-7|many|-|11|TRBV20-1
TGCAGTGCCCTGAGCTCCTACGAGCAGTACTTC
CSALSSYEQYF
>TRBJ2-2|few|-|14|TRBV5-1
TGCGCCAGCAGCTTCTACGGCCACACCGGGGAGCTGTTTTTT
CASSFYGHTGELFF
>TRBJ1-5|few|-|13|TRBV7-9
TGTGCCAGCAGCCCAGGGACAAGTCAGCCCCAGCATTTT
CASSPGTSQPQHF
>TRBJ1-5|many|-|12|TRBV28
TGTGCCAGCAGCAGGGTCAATCAGCCCCAGCATTTT
CASSRVNQPQHF
>TRBJ2-3|-|TRBD1|15|TRBV29-1
TGCAGCGTTCGTTTCGGGACAGGCAACACAGATACGCAGTATTTT
CSVRFGTGNTDTQYF
>TRBJ2-1|many|TRBD2|19|TRBV28
TGTGCCAGCAGTCCCCTCCGTGGGACTAGCACTAGCTCCTACAATGAGCAGTTCTTC
CASSPLRGTSTSSYNEQFF
>TRBJ1-6|-|-|16|TRBV9
TGTGCCAGCAGCGAAACCTTTGGGACGGCTAATTCACCCCTCCACTTT
CASSETFGTANSPLHF
>TRBJ1-5|many|TRBD1|15|TRBV10-3
TGTGCCATCAGGCCCGGGACAGGGAGCAATCAGCCCCAGCATTTT
CAIRPGTGSNQPQHF
>TRBJ1-5|-|-|12|TRBV30
TGTGCCTGGAAGGCCCAGGAGGGGCCCCAGCATTTT
CAWKAQEGPQHF
>TRBJ1-5|few|-|12|TRBV27
TGTGCCAGCAGCGCTCAGGTTGGGCCCCAGCATTTT
CASSAQVGPQHF
>TRBJ2-1|many|TRBD2|18|TRBV9
TGTGCCAGCAGTGCGGGTAGCGGGGGCGCAGGGTGGTACAATGAGCAGTTCTTC
CASSAGSGGAGWYNEQFF
>TRBJ2-3|few|TRBD1|15|TRBV7-9
TGTGCCAGCAGCTTGACAGGGGGAGGCACAGATACGCAGTATTTT
CASSLTGGGTDTQYF
>TRBJ2-2|few|-|15|TRBV3-1
TGTGCCAGCAGCCAAGAAGGCCGCGGCACCGGGGAGCTGTTTTTT
CASSQEGRGTGELFF
>TRBJ1-3|few|-|12|TRBV10-3
TGTGCCATCACTCAGGAGGGAAACACCATATATTTT
CAITQEGNTIYF
>TRBJ2-3|few|-|17|TRBV11-1
TGTGCCAGCAGCTTAGCTTCACTAGTGGGGGCCTCCGATACGCAGTATTTT
CASSLASLVGASDTQYF
>TRBJ2-3|few|TRBD1|16|TRBV27
TGTGCCAGCAGTTTTCAGGGGGCCTATAGCACAGATACGCAGTATTTT
CASSFQGAYSTDTQYF
>TRBJ2-7|many|-|17|TRBV6-2/TRBV6-3
TGTGCCAGCAGTTACTCAGGAGGGCGGGGGCCTTTCTACGAGCAGTACTTC
CASSYSGGRGPFYEQYF
>TRBJ2-3|many|TRBD2|16|TRBV28
TGTGCCAGCAGTCCACCGACTAGCGGGGGACACCATACGCAGTATTTT
CASSPPTSGGHHTQYF
>TRBJ2-1|many|-|13|TRBV14
TGTGCCAGCAGCCAGTCAGGGTACGGTGAGCAGTTCTTC
CASSQSGYGEQFF
>TRBJ2-5|many|-|15|TRBV3-1
TGTGCCAGCAGGGTCCGTAGGGCGCCCGGGGAGACCCAGTACTTC
CASRVRRAPGETQYF
>TRBJ1-5|many|TRBD1|16|TRBV12-3/TRBV12-4
TGTGCCAGCAGTCCTATAGGACAGGGGGTTGGTCAGCCCCAGCATTTT
CASSPIGQGVGQPQHF
>TRBJ2-1|many|TRBD2|15|TRBV5-1
TGCGCCAGCAGCTTACGGGCGGGGGGCTACAATGAGCAGTTCTTC
CASSLRAGGYNEQFF
>TRBJ1-1|-|-|11|TRBV21-1
TGTGCCATCAACGGGTACACTGAAGCTTTCTTT
CAINGYTEAFF
>TRBJ2-1|-|-|14|TRBV11-2
TGTGCCAGCGGACGGAGGGGGGCGGGCGATGAGCAGTTCTTC
CASGRRGAGDEQFF
>TRBJ1-6|-|TRBD1|15|TRBV5-1
TGCGCCAGCAGCTCGGGACAGGGCGTATATTCACCCCTCCACTTT
CASSSGQGVYSPLHF
>TRBJ2-2|few|-|15|TRBV9
TGTGCCAGCAGCGTGACCCTAACGAACACCGGGGAGCTGTTTTTT
CASSVTLTNTGELFF
>TRBJ2-2|many|-|11|TRBV3-1
TGTGCCAGCAGCCTCACCGGGGAGCTGTTTTTT
CASSLTGELFF
>TRBJ2-6|-|-|14|TRBV6-2/TRBV6-3
TGTGCCAGCAGTTACAGATCTGGGGCCAACGTCCTGACTTTC
CASSYRSGANVLTF
>TRBJ1-1|few|-|12|TRBV28
TGTGCCAGCAATCCCCCCAATGGTGAAGCTTTCTTT
CASNPPNGEAFF
>TRBJ1-1|once|-|13|TRBV5-6
TGTGCCAGCAGGTATGGACTGAAGGGAGAAGCTTTCTTT
CASRYGLKGEAFF
>TRBJ1-1|-|-|14|TRBV28
TGTGCCTGCCGAAGGCCGGACGCGGACACTGAAGCTTTCTTT
CACRRPDADTEAFF
>TRBJ2-1|many|TRBD2|15|TRBV5-1
TGCGCCAGCAGGGAGCTAGCGGGAGAGTCAGATGAGCAGTTCTTC
CASRELAGESDEQFF
>TRBJ2-7|many|TRBD2|14|TRBV7-6
TGTGCCAGCGGCCGGGACTACAATACCTACGAGCAGTACTTC
CASGRDYNTYEQYF
>TRBJ2-2|-|-|13|TRBV5-1
TGCGCCAGCGAAGCCGAAAACACCGGGGAGCTGTTTTTT
CASEAENTGELFF